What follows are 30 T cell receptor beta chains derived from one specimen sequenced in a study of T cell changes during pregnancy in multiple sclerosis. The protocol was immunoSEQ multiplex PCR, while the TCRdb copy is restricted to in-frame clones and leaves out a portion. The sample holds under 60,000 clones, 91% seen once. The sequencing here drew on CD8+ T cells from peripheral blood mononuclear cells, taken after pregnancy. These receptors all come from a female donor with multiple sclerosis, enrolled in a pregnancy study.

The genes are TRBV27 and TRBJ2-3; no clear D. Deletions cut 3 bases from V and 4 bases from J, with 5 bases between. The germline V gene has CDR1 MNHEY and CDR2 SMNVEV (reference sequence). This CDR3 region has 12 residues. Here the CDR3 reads CASSFPADTQYF. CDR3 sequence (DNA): TGTGCCAGCAGTTTCCCGGCAGATACGCAGTATTTT.

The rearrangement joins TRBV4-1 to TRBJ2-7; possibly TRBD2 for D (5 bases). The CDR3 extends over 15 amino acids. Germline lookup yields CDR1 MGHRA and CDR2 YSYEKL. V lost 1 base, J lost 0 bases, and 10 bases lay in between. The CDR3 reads CASSQGAGLSYEQYF. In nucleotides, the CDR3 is TGCGCCAGCAGCCAAGGGGCGGGCCTCTCCTACGAGCAGTACTTC.

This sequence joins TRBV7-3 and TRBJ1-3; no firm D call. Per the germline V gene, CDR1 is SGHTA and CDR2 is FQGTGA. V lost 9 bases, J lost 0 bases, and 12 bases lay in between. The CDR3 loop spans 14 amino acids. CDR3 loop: CARTGCCSGNTIYF. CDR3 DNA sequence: TGTGCCAGGACGGGTTGCTGCTCTGGAAACACCATATATTTT.

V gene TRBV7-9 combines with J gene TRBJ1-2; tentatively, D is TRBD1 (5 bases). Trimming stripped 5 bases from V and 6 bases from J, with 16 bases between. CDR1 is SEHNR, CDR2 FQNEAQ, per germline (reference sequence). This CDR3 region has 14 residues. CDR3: CASSPGGTLDGYTF. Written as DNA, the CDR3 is TGTGCCAGCAGCCCGGGCGGGACCTTGGATGGCTACACCTTC.

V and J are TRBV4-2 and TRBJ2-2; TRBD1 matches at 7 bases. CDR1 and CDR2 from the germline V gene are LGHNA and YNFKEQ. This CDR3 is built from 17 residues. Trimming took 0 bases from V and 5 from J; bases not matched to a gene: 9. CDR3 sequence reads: CASSQEFAGTETGELFF. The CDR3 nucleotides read TGTGCCAGCAGCCAAGAGTTCGCCGGGACAGAAACCGGGGAGCTGTTTTTT.

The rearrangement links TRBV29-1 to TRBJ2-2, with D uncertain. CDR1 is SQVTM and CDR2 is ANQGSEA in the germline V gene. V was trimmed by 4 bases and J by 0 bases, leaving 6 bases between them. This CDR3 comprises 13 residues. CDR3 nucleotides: TGCAGCGTTGGAGCTCCGAACACCGGGGAGCTGTTTTTT. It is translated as CSVGAPNTGELFF.

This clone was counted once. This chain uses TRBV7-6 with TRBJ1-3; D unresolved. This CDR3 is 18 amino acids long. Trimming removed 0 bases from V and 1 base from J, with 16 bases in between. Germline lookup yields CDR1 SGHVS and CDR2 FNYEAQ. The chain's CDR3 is CASSLAITSTPSGNTIYF. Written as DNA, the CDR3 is TGTGCCAGCAGCTTAGCGATTACATCAACCCCTTCTGGAAACACCATATATTTT.

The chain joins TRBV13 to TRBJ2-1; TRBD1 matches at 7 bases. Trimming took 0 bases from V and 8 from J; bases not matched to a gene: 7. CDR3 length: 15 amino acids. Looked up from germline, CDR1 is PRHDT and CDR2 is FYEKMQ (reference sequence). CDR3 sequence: CASSLGGQDWDEQFF. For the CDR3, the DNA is TGTGCCAGCAGCTTAGGAGGACAGGACTGGGATGAGCAGTTCTTC.

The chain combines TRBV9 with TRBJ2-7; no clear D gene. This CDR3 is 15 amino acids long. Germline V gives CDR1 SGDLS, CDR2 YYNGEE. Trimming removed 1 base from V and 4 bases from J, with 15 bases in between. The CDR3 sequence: CASSVSTERAYEQYF. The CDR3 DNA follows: TGTGCCAGCAGCGTATCAACCGAACGCGCTTACGAGCAGTACTTC.

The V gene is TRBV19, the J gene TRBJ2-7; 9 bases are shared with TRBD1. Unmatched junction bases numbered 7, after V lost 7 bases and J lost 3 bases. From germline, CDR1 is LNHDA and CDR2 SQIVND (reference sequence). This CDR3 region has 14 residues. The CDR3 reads CASTPGTGSYEQYF. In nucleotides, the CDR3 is TGTGCCAGTACCCCGGGGACAGGGAGCTACGAGCAGTACTTC.

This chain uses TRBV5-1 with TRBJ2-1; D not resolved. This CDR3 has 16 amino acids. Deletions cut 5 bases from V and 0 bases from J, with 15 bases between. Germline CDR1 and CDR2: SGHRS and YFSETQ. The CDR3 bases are TGCGCCAGCAGTCTCCTGTTGGTCAGCTCCTACAATGAGCAGTTCTTC. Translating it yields CASSLLLVSSYNEQFF.

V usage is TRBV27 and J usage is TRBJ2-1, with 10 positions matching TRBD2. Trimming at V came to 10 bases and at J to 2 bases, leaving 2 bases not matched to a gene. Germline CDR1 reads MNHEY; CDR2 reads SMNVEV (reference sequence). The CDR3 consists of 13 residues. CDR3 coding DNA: TGTGCCATTAGCGGGGGGCCCTACAATGAGCAGTTCTTC. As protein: CAISGGPYNEQFF.

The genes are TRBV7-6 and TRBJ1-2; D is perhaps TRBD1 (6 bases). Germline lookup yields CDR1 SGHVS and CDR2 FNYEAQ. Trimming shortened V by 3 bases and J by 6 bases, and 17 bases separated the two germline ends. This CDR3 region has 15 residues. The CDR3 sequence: CASSLHPGAGDGYTF. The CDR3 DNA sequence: TGTGCCAGCAGCTTGCACCCGGGGGCGGGGGATGGCTACACCTTC.

For the CDR3, the DNA is TGTGCCAGCAGGGACTCAGGAGCCGGCTACACCTTC. Residues: CASRDSGAGYTF. The chain has TRBV6-1 and TRBJ1-2; D is uncertain. This CDR3 is built from 12 residues. The germline V gene encodes CDR1 MNHNS and CDR2 SASEGT. Trimming removed 6 bases at V and 8 bases at J, with 13 bases between.

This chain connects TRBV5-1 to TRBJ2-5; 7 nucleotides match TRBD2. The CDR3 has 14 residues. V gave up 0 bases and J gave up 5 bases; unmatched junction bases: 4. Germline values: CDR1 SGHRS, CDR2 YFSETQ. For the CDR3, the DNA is TGCGCCAGCAGCTTGGTCGGGGGGAGCGAGACCCAGTACTTC. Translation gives CASSLVGGSETQYF.

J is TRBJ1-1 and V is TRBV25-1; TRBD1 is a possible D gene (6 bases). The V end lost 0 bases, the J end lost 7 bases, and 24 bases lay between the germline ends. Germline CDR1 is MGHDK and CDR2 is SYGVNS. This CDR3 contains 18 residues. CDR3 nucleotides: TGTGCCAGCAGTGAATATTTTGGTCCGGCTGGGACACCTATTGAAGCTTTCTTT. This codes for CASSEYFGPAGTPIEAFF. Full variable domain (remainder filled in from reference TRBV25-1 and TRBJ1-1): EADIYQTPRYLVIGTGKKITLECSQTMGHDKMYWYQQDPGMELHLIHYSYGVNSTEKGDLSSESTVSRIRTEHFPLTLESARPSHTSQYLCASSEYFGPAGTPIEAFFGQGTRLTVV.

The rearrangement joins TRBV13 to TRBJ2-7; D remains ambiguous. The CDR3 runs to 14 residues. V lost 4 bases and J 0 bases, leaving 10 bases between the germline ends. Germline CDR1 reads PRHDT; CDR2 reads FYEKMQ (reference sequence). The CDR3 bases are TGTGCCAGCAGCTCCGAGTCCTACTCCTACGAGCAGTACTTC. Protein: CASSSESYSYEQYF.

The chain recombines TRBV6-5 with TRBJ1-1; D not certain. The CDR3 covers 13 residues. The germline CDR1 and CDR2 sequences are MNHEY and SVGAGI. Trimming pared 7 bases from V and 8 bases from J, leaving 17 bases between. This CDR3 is CASTPGLGVEAFF. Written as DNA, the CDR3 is TGTGCCAGCACCCCTGGGCTCGGGGTGGAAGCTTTCTTT.

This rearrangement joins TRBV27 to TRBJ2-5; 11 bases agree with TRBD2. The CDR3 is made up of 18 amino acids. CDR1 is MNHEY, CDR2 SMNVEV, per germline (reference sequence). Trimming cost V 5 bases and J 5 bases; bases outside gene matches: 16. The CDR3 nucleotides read TGTGCCAGCAGTGGTAGCGCGGGACTAGCGGCCCCAGGGGAGACCCAGTACTTC. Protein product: CASSGSAGLAAPGETQYF.

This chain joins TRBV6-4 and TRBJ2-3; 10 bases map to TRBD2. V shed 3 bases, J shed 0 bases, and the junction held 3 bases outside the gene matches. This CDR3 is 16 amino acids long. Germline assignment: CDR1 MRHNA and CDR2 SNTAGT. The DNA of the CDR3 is TGTGCCAGCAGTGAAACTAGCGGGGATAGCACAGATACGCAGTATTTT. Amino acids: CASSETSGDSTDTQYF.

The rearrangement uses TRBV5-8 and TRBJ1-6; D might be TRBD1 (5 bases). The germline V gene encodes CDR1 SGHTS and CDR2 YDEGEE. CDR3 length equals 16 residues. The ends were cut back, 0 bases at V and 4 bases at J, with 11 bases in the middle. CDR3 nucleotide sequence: TGTGCCAGCAGCTTGGGGCAGGGCCTGTATAATTCACCCCTCCACTTT. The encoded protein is CASSLGQGLYNSPLHF.

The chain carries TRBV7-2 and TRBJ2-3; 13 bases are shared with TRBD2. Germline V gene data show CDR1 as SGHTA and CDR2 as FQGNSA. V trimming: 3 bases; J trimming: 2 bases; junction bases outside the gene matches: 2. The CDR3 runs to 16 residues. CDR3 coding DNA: TGTGCCAGCAGCTTCGGACTAGCGGGGGTCACAGATACGCAGTATTTT. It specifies CASSFGLAGVTDTQYF. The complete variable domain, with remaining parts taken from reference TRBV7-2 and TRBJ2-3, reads GAGVSQSPSNKVTEKGKDVELRCDPISGHTALYWYRQSLGQGLEFLIYFQGNSAPDKSGLPSDRFSAERTGGSVSTLTIQRTQQEDSAVYLCASSFGLAGVTDTQYFGPGTRLTVL.

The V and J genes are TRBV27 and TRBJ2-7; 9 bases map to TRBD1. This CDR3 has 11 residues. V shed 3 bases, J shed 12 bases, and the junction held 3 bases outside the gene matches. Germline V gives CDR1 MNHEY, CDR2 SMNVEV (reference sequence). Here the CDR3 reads CASSLGTGWYF. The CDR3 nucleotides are TGTGCCAGCAGTTTGGGGACAGGGTGGTACTTC.

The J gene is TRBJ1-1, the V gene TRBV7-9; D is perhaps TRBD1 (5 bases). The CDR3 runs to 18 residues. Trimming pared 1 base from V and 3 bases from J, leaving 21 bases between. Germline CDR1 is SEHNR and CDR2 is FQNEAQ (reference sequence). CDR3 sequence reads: CASSLDLRVVGGDTEAFF. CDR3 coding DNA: TGTGCCAGCAGCTTAGACCTGCGGGTAGTCGGGGGTGACACTGAAGCTTTCTTT.

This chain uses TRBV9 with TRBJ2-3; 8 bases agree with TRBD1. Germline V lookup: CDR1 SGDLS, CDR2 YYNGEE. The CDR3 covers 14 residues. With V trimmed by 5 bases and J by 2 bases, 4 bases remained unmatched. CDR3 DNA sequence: TGTGCCAGCAGTCGACAGGGGATCACAGATACGCAGTATTTT. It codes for CASSRQGITDTQYF.

The chain's CDR3 is CASSFPSGGSGANVLTF. In DNA, the CDR3 is TGTGCCAGCAGCTTCCCCTCCGGGGGCTCTGGGGCCAACGTCCTGACTTTC. The J gene is TRBJ2-6, the V gene TRBV13, with D possibly TRBD2 on 6 matching bases. V shed 3 bases and J shed 0 bases, with 12 bases lying between them. Germline lookup yields CDR1 PRHDT and CDR2 FYEKMQ (reference sequence). The CDR3 totals 17 residues.

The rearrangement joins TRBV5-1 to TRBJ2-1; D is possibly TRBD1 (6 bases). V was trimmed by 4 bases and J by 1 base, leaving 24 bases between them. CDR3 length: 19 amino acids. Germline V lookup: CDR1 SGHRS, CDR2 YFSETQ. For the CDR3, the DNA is TGCGCCAGCAGCCCCTGGGGGCAGGGGCCCGGCGAATCCTACAATGAGCAGTTCTTC. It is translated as CASSPWGQGPGESYNEQFF.

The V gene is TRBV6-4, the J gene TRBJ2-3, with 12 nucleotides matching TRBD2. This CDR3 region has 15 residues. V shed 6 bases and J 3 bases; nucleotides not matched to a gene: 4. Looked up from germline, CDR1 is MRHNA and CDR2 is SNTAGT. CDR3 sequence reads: CASRQTSGGTDTQYF. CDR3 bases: TGTGCCAGCAGACAAACTAGCGGGGGGACAGATACGCAGTATTTT.

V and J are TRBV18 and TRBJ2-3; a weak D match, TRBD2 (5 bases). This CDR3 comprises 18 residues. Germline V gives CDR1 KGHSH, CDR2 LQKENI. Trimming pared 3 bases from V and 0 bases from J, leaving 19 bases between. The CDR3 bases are TGTGCCAGCTCACCCCCCATTTGGGAGACCACTAGCACAGATACGCAGTATTTT. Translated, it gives CASSPPIWETTSTDTQYF.

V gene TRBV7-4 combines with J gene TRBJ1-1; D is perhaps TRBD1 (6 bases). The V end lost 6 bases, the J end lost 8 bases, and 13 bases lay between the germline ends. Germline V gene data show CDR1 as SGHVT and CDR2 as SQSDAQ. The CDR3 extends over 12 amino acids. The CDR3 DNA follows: TGTGCCAGCAGGCGACCCGACAGGGAAGCTTTCTTT. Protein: CASRRPDREAFF.